This entry is about one T cell receptor beta chain. This sample stems from a study of blood T cell repertoires in COVID-19. The length of the CDR3 is 17 residues. Germline V CDR1 and CDR2: MNHEY, SVGEGT. V lost 4 bases and J lost 11; bases outside the gene matches: 20. TCRdb keeps only in-frame clones here, not all; method: immunoSEQ multiplex PCR. The data show a few hundred thousand clones, with roughly 86% seen just once and around 10% held by the top ten. This clonotype was sampled from a woman aged 18-29 years who had recovered from COVID-19. Sequenced input: PBMCs or T cells enriched from blood (not recorded which). The rearrangement uses TRBV6-2 or TRBV6-3 and TRBJ2-1; 7 nucleotides line up with TRBD1. CDR3 in DNA: TGTGCCAGCAGTTCTGACAGGGATCCTCATGCCCCAATGAAGCAGTTCTTC. Its translation: CASSSDRDPHAPMKQFF.